The subject of this entry is one TCR beta chain. At one boundary the junction diverges from the germline segment, which might be a read error. The data were taken from a study of shared clonotypes between healthy human individuals. For the study at large: Donors were two women and a few men aged 18 to 49.

Libraries were prepared by immunoSEQ multiplex PCR; TCRdb keeps only in-frame clonotypes and omits some of them. This table has millions of clones, 90% to 95% appearing once. The CDR3 length is 16 residues. Germline-derived CDR1 and CDR2 are SSHAT and FNYEAQ (reference sequence). The receptor was isolated from a man between 18 and 29 years old in good health. Material for sequencing was naive CD4+ T cells sorted from blood. Sample subset: CD45RA+ positively selected. The rearrangement links TRBV7-7 to TRBJ2-1, with 8 bases aligning to TRBD1. CDR3 sequence: CASSLAPGQAYNEQFF. The DNA for the CDR3 is TGTGCTAGCAGCTTAGCACCGGGACAGGCCTACAATGAGCAGTTCTTC.